The sequence of this TCR beta chain was determined in a study of cytomegalovirus exposure and HLA in healthy donors. This clone was observed once. Clones were sequenced by immunoSEQ multiplex PCR, and TCRdb holds only the in-frame ones, with some missing. The data contain 90,000 to 130,000 clones, around 95% of them singletons. The CDR3 sequence is 15 residues long. Specimen: PBMCs. The chain uses TRBV21-1 and TRBJ2-3; whether TRBD2, the table's D call, matches the DNA was not checked. TRBV21-1 counts as a pseudogene. The receptor was isolated from a woman younger than 35 in good health and CMV-seronegative. The CDR3 spells CASRGTSLSTDTQYF. DNA for the CDR3: TGTGCCAGCAGAGGGACTAGCCTAAGCACAGATACGCAGTATTTT.